This TCR beta chain was identified in a study of CD8+CD57+ T cells in acquired aplastic anemia. Study summary: Sorting CD4+ and CD8+ cells gave DNA averaging approximately 3 ug. Healthy donors gave approximately 10 million reads on average for CD4+ cells.

As concerns this clonotype: The antigen remains unidentified.

TCR beta VDJ and CDR3 profiling used genomic DNA as template. TCRdb analysed the reads with MiXCR anew, one entry per CDR3 protein. Of 50,000 to 70,000 distinct CDR3 sequences listed, less than 65% are singletons. Study findings and constraints: Patients versus controls showed no significant CD8+ Simpson's diversity difference. Overlapping CD8+ CDR3 repertoires of patients and controls contained approximately 28 shared sequences.

Sequencing input: sorted CD4+, CD8+, or CD8+CD57+ T cells (not recorded which) from PBMCs. This clonotype was obtained from a human donor in good health, serving as a control.

CDR3 in amino acids: CATSHSGRVETQYF. CDR3 in DNA: TGTGCCACCAGTCATAGCGGGCGTGTGGAGACCCAGTACTTC. The chain employs TRBV24-1 and TRBJ2-5; 7 bases are a match to TRBD2. Losses at the gene ends were 6 bases for V and 5 bases for J; bases not matched to a gene: 8. The germline V gene has CDR1 KGHDR and CDR2 SFDVKD. The CDR3 covers 14 residues.